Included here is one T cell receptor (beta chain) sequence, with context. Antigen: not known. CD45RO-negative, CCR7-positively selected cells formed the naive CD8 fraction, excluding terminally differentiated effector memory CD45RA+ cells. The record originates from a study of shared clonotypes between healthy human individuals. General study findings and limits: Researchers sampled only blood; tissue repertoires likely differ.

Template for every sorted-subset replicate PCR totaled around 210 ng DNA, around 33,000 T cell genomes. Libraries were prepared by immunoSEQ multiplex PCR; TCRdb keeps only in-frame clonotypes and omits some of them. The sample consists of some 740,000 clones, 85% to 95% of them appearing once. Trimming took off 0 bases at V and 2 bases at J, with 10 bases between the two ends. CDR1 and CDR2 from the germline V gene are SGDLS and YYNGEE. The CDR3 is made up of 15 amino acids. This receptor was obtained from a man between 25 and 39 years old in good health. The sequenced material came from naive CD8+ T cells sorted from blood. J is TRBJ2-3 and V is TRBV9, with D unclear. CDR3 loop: CASSVDGGTTDTQYF. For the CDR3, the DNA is TGTGCCAGCAGCGTAGACGGCGGAACCACAGATACGCAGTATTTT.